A selection of T cell receptor beta chains follows, all from one sample in a study of cytomegalovirus exposure and HLA in healthy donors. The assay was immunoSEQ multiplex PCR, and TCRdb's table has in-frame clones only and misses some. The sample has about 160,000 clones; 70% to 90% are singletons. The sequenced sample consisted of PBMCs. Source of these receptors: a woman aged 25 to 39 in good health and CMV-seronegative. Both conserved end residues are part of each CDR3. D genes are given only for firm matches. Some rows have no size entry. The others give once, few or many, or a class for an expanded clone.

>few|TRBV5-6|-|TRBJ2-7
CASSLSVYEQYF
TGTGCCAGCAGCTTGTCTGTTTACGAGCAGTACTTC
>-|TRBV5-1|-|TRBJ1-4
CASSSSGRDEKLFF
TGCGCCAGCAGCTCGTCGGGGAGAGATGAAAAACTGTTTTTT
>-|TRBV5-1|TRBD2|TRBJ2-7
CASSLELAGLGGEQYF
TGCGCCAGCAGCTTGGAACTAGCGGGGTTGGGGGGCGAGCAGTACTTC
>-|TRBV28|-|TRBJ2-1
CASSLVSSYNEQFF
TGTGCCAGCAGTTTAGTGAGCTCCTACAATGAGCAGTTCTTC
>-|TRBV7-7|-|TRBJ2-1
CASSQELARVSLSYNEQFF
TGTGCCAGCAGCCAAGAGTTGGCGCGGGTCAGCCTCTCCTACAATGAGCAGTTCTTC
>-|TRBV5-6|TRBD2|TRBJ2-3
CASSWGAGGLTDTQYF
TGTGCCAGCAGCTGGGGGGCGGGGGGCCTCACAGATACGCAGTATTTT
>-|TRBV29-1|-|TRBJ2-2
CSVERKLNTGELFF
TGCAGCGTTGAGCGGAAACTGAACACCGGGGAGCTGTTTTTT
>-|TRBV15|TRBD2|TRBJ2-1
CATSRGRLAGDEEQFF
TGTGCCACCAGCAGAGGTCGACTAGCGGGAGACGAGGAGCAGTTCTTC
>-|TRBV28|-|TRBJ1-5
CASRAGGGGQPQHF
TGTGCCAGCAGAGCGGGGGGCGGCGGTCAGCCCCAGCATTTT
>-|TRBV4-1|TRBD1|TRBJ2-1
CASQGVTSYNEQFF
TGCGCCAGCCAGGGGGTTACCTCCTACAATGAGCAGTTCTTC
>-|TRBV7-9|-|TRBJ1-1
CASSTGQSKLEAFF
TGTGCCAGCAGCACAGGACAGTCTAAACTCGAAGCTTTCTTT
>-|TRBV9|-|TRBJ1-2
CASSARGGGGYTF
TGTGCCAGCAGCGCCCGGGGGGGCGGGGGCTACACCTTC
>-|TRBV5-1|-|TRBJ1-3
CASTSGGSGNTIYF
TGCGCCAGCACATCGGGGGGATCGGGAAACACCATATATTTT